This T cell receptor beta chain originates from a study of read filtering for tumor transcriptome and immune sequencing. For the study at large: Transcriptome libraries were built from DNase-treated RNA. Per sample, TCR-region reads ranged about 4.05 to 11 million by IR-seq, 85 to 1273 by RNA-seq.

The library was built from about 400 ng RNA with molecular barcoded adaptors for alpha/delta and beta/gamma chains. TCRdb used MiXCR to reprocess the reads, holding one entry per CDR3 protein. Of tens of thousands of distinct CDR3 sequences in the sample, 20% to 25% were seen once. Many counts were recorded for this clonotype. CDR1 and CDR2 from the germline V gene are MDHEN and SYDVKM. The V end was cut by 10 bases, the J end by 3 bases, with 15 bases between. The length of the CDR3 is 14 residues. The specimen was a population of CD138-negative cells sorted from bone marrow. The chain joins TRBV28 to TRBJ1-4; TRBD1 is a possible D gene (6 bases). This clonotype originated in a donor over 35 with multiple myeloma. The CDR3 sequence is CATYSWTANEKLFF. CDR3 DNA sequence: TGTGCCACATACTCTTGGACAGCTAATGAAAAACTGTTTTTT.